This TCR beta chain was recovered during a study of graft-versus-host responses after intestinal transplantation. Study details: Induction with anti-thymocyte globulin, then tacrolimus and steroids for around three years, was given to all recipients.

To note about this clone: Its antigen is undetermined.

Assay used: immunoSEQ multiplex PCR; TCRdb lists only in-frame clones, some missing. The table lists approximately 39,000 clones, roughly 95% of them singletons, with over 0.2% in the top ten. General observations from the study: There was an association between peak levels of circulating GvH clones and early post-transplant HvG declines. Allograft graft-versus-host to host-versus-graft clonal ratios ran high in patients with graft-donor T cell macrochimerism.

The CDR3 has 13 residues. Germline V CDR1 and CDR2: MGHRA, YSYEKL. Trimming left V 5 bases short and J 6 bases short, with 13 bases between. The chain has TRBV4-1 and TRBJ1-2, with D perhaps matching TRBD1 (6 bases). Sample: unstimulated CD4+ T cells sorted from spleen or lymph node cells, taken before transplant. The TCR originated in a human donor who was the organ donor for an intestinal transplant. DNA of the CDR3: TGCGCCAGCAGCTCCCGACAGGAAAATGGCTACACCTTC. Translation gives CASSSRQENGYTF.